Listed here are 14 T cell receptor beta chains from one sample, sequenced in a study of T cells in Graves' hyperthyroidism and ophthalmopathy. The CDR3 regions of TCR beta were amplified from RNA transcripts. Initially, a first-round RT-PCR of the TCR CDR3 employed the HTBI primer set. TCRdb itself ran the multiplex PCR reads through MiXCR, one entry per CDR3 protein. The top ten clones hold 44% of a sample with 480,000 or so distinct CDR3 sequences, over 35% of them seen once. What was sequenced was peripheral blood or thyroid tissue (not recorded which). The receptors were gathered from an adult woman with Graves' disease, either hyperthyroidism or ophthalmopathy (not recorded which).

V gene TRBV14 combines with J gene TRBJ1-1; possible D gene TRBD1, 5 bases. Germline CDR1 is SGHDN and CDR2 is FVKESK. Deletions cut 0 bases from V and 1 base from J, with 6 bases between. This CDR3 contains 14 residues. The CDR3 protein is CASSQDRANTEAFF. The CDR3 DNA reads TGTGCCAGCAGCCAAGACAGGGCGAACACTGAAGCTTTCTTT.

V is TRBV10-3 and J is TRBJ1-1; maybe TRBD1 (5 bases). This CDR3 contains 16 residues. The germline V gene encodes CDR1 ENHRY and CDR2 SYGVKD. V shed 0 bases and J shed 6 bases, with 17 bases lying between them. DNA of the CDR3: TGTGCCATCAGTGAGTCGCTTACTGGGGGTATGGCTGAAGCTTTCTTT. This gives the protein CAISESLTGGMAEAFF.

This clonotype was recorded many times. The J gene is TRBJ2-7, the V gene TRBV5-1; the D gene is possibly TRBD2 (5 bases). Trimming removed 3 bases from V and 4 bases from J, with 11 bases in between. The CDR3 has 13 residues. The germline V gene has CDR1 SGHRS and CDR2 YFSETQ. The CDR3 here is CASSSGVDYEQYF. Here the CDR3 DNA reads TGCGCCAGCAGCTCCGGGGTAGATTACGAGCAGTACTTC.

The rearrangement links TRBV7-2 to TRBJ2-5; 11 bases fit TRBD2. The CDR3 spans 15 residues. Germline V gene data show CDR1 as SGHTA and CDR2 as FQGNSA. The ends lost 4 bases at V and 4 bases at J; junction bases unmatched: 5. In DNA form, the CDR3 reads TGTGCCAGCAGCTATAGCGGGGGGGCTGGAGAGACCCAGTACTTC. The encoded protein is CASSYSGGAGETQYF.

Remarks on this clonotype: One end of the junction does not line up with germline, which may come from a read error. J is TRBJ2-3 and V is TRBV7-9; D unclear. From germline, CDR1 is SEHNR and CDR2 FQNEAQ (reference sequence). The CDR3 loop spans 11 amino acids. The CDR3 DNA sequence: TGTGCCGGCAGCGTCTATTACGAGCAGTATTTT. Its protein is CAGSVYYEQYF.

This clonotype was detected once. V gene TRBV20-1 combines with J gene TRBJ2-7; TRBD2 matches at 11 bases. Per the germline V gene, CDR1 is DFQATT and CDR2 is SNEGSKA (reference sequence). The CDR3 length is 12 residues. The V segment lost 4 bases and the J segment 4 bases; nucleotides outside the gene matches: 0. CDR3 in DNA: TGCAGTGCTATAGCGGGAGGGTACGAGCAGTACTTC. It encodes CSAIAGGYEQYF.

This clonotype was observed a single time. V usage is TRBV20-1 and J usage is TRBJ1-2; a possible D gene is TRBD1 (5 bases). The germline CDR1 and CDR2 sequences are DFQATT and SNEGSKA (reference sequence). Trimming pared 7 bases from V and 8 bases from J, leaving 14 bases between. The CDR3 consists of 11 residues. CDR3 in amino acids: CSVQGLSGYTF. The CDR3 DNA is TGCAGTGTGCAGGGACTAAGCGGCTACACCTTC.

This clonotype was picked up a small number of times. The CDR3: CASSFRTTHSYEQYF. Written as DNA, the CDR3 is TGTGCCAGCAGCTTTCGAACGACTCACTCCTACGAGCAGTACTTC. The chain links TRBV7-8 to TRBJ2-7, with D unclear. Trimming shortened V by 3 bases and J by 0 bases, and 12 bases separated the two germline ends. The germline V gene has CDR1 SGHVS and CDR2 FQNEAQ. The CDR3 is 15 residues long.

This clonotype was seen once. The V call is TRBV10-3, the J call TRBJ1-3; 7 bases are a match to TRBD1. Germline values: CDR1 ENHRY, CDR2 SYGVKD. V was pared by 7 bases and J by 8 bases, with 14 bases of the junction left unmatched. The CDR3 totals 15 residues. Here the CDR3 DNA reads TGTGCCATCACTCCCGACAGGGCTATTGGCTACACCATATATTTT. The encoded protein is CAITPDRAIGYTIYF.

A remark on this clonotype: The junction shows a germline mismatch at one end, possibly a read error. The rearrangement links TRBV19 to TRBJ1-1, with a weak D call TRBD1 (5 bases). CDR3 length equals 15 residues. CDR1 is LNHDA, CDR2 SQIVND, per germline (reference sequence). The CDR3 bases are TGTGCCAGTAGTATTTGGGGACGGTTGAACACTGAAGCTCTCTTT. It codes for CASSIWGRLNTEALF. Supplemented by reference TRBV19 and TRBJ1-1, the full variable domain reads DGGITQSPKYLFRKEGQNVTLSCEQNLNHDAMYWYRQDPGQGLRLIYYSQIVNDFQKGDIAEGYSVSREKKESFPLTVTSAQKNPTAFYLCASSIWGRLNTEALFGQGTRLTVV.

This chain uses TRBV11-2 with TRBJ2-7; D is unresolved. Trimming pared 2 bases from V and 2 bases from J, leaving 7 bases between. CDR1 and CDR2 (germline): SGHAT, FQNNGV. CDR3 length equals 13 residues. This CDR3 reads CASSLNRPYEQYF. The CDR3 bases are TGTGCCAGCAGCTTAAACAGACCCTACGAGCAGTACTTC.

The DNA of the CDR3 is TGTGCCAGCAGCTTTCAGACTTCCTACGAGCAGTACTTC. It codes for CASSFQTSYEQYF. The chain recombines TRBV7-9 with TRBJ2-7; the D is unclear. Germline loops: CDR1 SEHNR, CDR2 FQNEAQ (reference sequence). The CDR3 contains 13 residues. With 3 bases removed from V and 1 base from J, the gap between germline ends came to 7 bases.

This clonotype was detected once. One end of the junction is discordant with germline, which a read error may explain. The chain carries TRBV10-2 and TRBJ1-1, with 7 bases lining up with TRBD1. The CDR3 spans 13 residues. Looked up from germline, CDR1 is WSHSY and CDR2 is SAAADI. CDR3 loop: CASSYPGGSEAFF. CDR3 in DNA: TGTGCCAGCAGTTATCCAGGGGGTTCTGAAGCTTTCTTT.

This clonotype showed up just a few times. J is TRBJ2-7 and V is TRBV7-9, with TRBD2 matching 7 bases. Germline CDR1 and CDR2: SEHNR and FQNEAQ (reference sequence). CDR3 length: 18 amino acids. V lost 5 bases and J lost 0; bases outside the gene matches: 16. The CDR3 reads CASSQEWGVAGASYEQYF. CDR3 coding DNA: TGTGCCAGCAGCCAAGAGTGGGGTGTTGCGGGAGCCTCCTACGAGCAGTACTTC.